Listed here are 23 T cell receptor beta chains from one sample, sequenced in a study of T-cell memory formation after mild COVID-19. TCRdb called the 5' RACE reads again in MiXCR, with one record for every CDR3 protein. Here the sample spans about 200,000 distinct CDR3 sequences, 9.5% to 10% being singletons. Sequenced material: PBMCs or a T cell subset sorted from them (not recorded which). The receptors were sampled from a man aged 18 to 30 who had mild COVID-19 (a few samples of this study predate the infection). Cell type and time point are not known.

This clonotype was detected once. The chain links TRBV3-1 to TRBJ1-1; D may be TRBD1 (5 bases). CDR1 and CDR2 (germline): LGHDT, YNNKEL (reference sequence). V lost 8 bases and J lost 2, with 9 bases in between. This CDR3 region has 12 residues. This chain's CDR3 is CASSDSNTEAFF. CDR3 coding DNA: TGTGCCAGCTCCGACAGTAACACTGAAGCTTTCTTT.

The chain couples TRBV7-2 to TRBJ1-1; TRBD1 might be the D (5 bases). This CDR3 has 14 residues. V was pared by 0 bases and J by 2 bases, with 7 bases between. CDR1 is SGHTA, CDR2 FQGNSA, per germline. In DNA form, the CDR3 reads TGTGCCAGCAGCTTAGCGCGGACAAACACTGAAGCTTTCTTT. Translation: CASSLARTNTEAFF.

The chain is built from TRBV28 and TRBJ1-1; tentative D call: TRBD1 (6 bases). The CDR3 spans 14 residues. The germline V gene encodes CDR1 MDHEN and CDR2 SYDVKM. V gave up 8 bases and J gave up 1 base, with 14 bases separating them. The CDR3 DNA sequence: TGTGCCAGCGGCGGACAGATACAGAACACTGAAGCTTTCTTT. Translated, it gives CASGGQIQNTEAFF.

CDR3 loop: CASTSGGAGTDTQYF. The CDR3 DNA is TGTGCCAGTACTAGCGGGGGGGCCGGCACAGATACGCAGTATTTT. The chain joins TRBV6-1 to TRBJ2-3, with 13 bases lining up with TRBD2. V was pared by 9 bases and J by 1 base, with 4 bases of the junction left unmatched. CDR1 MNHNS and CDR2 SASEGT come from the germline V gene. The CDR3 is made up of 15 amino acids.

A few counts support this clonotype. The chain uses TRBV5-4 and TRBJ1-6; the match to TRBD1 covers 10 bases. Germline CDR1 and CDR2: SGHNT and YYREEE (reference sequence). The length of the CDR3 is 13 residues. Trimming removed 9 bases from V and 5 bases from J; junction bases left unmatched: 2. CDR3 coding DNA: TGTGCCATGGACAGGGGGAATAATTCACCCCTCCACTTT. This codes for CAMDRGNNSPLHF.

In its sample, this clonotype was seen many times. V gene TRBV29-1 combines with J gene TRBJ2-5, with D perhaps TRBD1 (5 bases). Germline V gene lookup returns CDR1 SQVTM and CDR2 ANQGSEA. This CDR3 is 12 amino acids long. Trimming removed 4 bases at V and 1 base at J, with 7 bases between. The CDR3 DNA follows: TGCAGCGTTGCTGACAGCCAAGAGACCCAGTACTTC. Protein product: CSVADSQETQYF.

The CDR3 loop reads CSARDPSGGWYEQFF. CDR3 coding DNA: TGCAGTGCTAGAGACCCTAGCGGGGGGTGGTATGAGCAGTTCTTC. V is TRBV20-1 and J is TRBJ2-1, with TRBD2 identical over 11 bases. The CDR3 runs to 15 residues. Trimming took 0 bases from V and 8 from J; bases not matched to a gene: 6. The germline V gene encodes CDR1 DFQATT and CDR2 SNEGSKA (reference sequence).

This sequence joins TRBV28 and TRBJ1-2, with D hard to call. CDR3 length: 15 residues. Trimming cost V 4 bases and J 6 bases, with 18 bases left between them. CDR1 is MDHEN and CDR2 is SYDVKM in the germline V gene. This CDR3 is CASSSSGPDSHGYTF. The CDR3, as DNA: TGTGCCAGCAGTTCGTCGGGCCCTGACTCCCATGGCTACACCTTC.

This clonotype was seen only a few times. The chain has TRBV6-6 and TRBJ1-2, with 8 bases matching TRBD1. This CDR3 is 15 amino acids long. The V and J ends lost 5 bases and 8 bases, in that order; junction bases with no gene match: 13. CDR1 and CDR2 from the germline V gene are MNHNY and SVGAGI (reference sequence). The CDR3 sequence: CASSPRTGRIGGYTF. The CDR3 DNA reads TGTGCCAGCAGTCCACGGACAGGGAGGATCGGAGGCTACACCTTC.

The chain combines TRBV5-1 with TRBJ2-1, with D perhaps TRBD2 (6 bases). This CDR3 is 14 amino acids long. V lost 4 bases and J 8 bases, leaving 16 bases between the germline ends. Looked up from germline, CDR1 is SGHRS and CDR2 is YFSETQ. CDR3 nucleotide sequence: TGCGCCAGCAGCAACCTGGGGAGGTTGGATGAGCAGTTCTTC. Residues: CASSNLGRLDEQFF. Based on the CDR3 plus reference TRBV5-1 and TRBJ2-1, the full variable domain is KAGVTQTPRYLIKTRGQQVTLSCSPISGHRSVSWYQQTPGQGLQFLFEYFSETQRNKGNFPGRFSGRQFSNSRSEMNVSTLELGDSALYLCASSNLGRLDEQFFGPGTRLTVL.

The chain uses TRBV20-1 and TRBJ2-1, with D possibly matching TRBD2 (6 bases). The germline gives CDR1 DFQATT, CDR2 SNEGSKA (reference sequence). This CDR3 region has 12 residues. Between the trimmed V and J ends, which lost 5 bases and 2 bases, there was a span of 7 bases. The CDR3 DNA reads TGCAGTGCTGGGGGGACCTACAATGAGCAGTTCTTC. This codes for CSAGGTYNEQFF.

This clonotype was observed a handful of times. This chain uses TRBV5-1 with TRBJ2-7, with D possibly being TRBD2 (5 bases). Germline-derived CDR1 and CDR2 are SGHRS and YFSETQ. The CDR3 runs 15 residues. V was clipped by 0 bases and J by 5 bases, with 15 bases between them. CDR3 nucleotide sequence: TGCGCCAGCAGCTTGGGGGCGGTGGGAGCGGACGAGCAGTACTTC. It specifies CASSLGAVGADEQYF.

This clonotype was counted at least ten times. The chain recombines TRBV18 with TRBJ1-2, with D unclear. The ends were cut back, 3 bases at V and 0 bases at J, with 8 bases in the middle. Germline V lookup: CDR1 KGHSH, CDR2 LQKENI. The CDR3 is 14 residues long. CDR3 in DNA: TGTGCCAGCTCACCCGGAGGTTCTAACTATGGCTACACCTTC. This gives the protein CASSPGGSNYGYTF.

The chain employs TRBV5-4 and TRBJ2-1, with D tentatively TRBD2 (6 bases). V was shortened by 4 bases and J by 0 bases, with 14 bases between the two germline ends. Germline V lookup: CDR1 SGHNT, CDR2 YYREEE (reference sequence). This CDR3 has 16 amino acids. The CDR3 DNA reads TGTGCCAGCAGCACCGGAGGGGCCTCCTCCTACAATGAGCAGTTCTTC. It yields the protein CASSTGGASSYNEQFF.

In this sample, this clonotype turned up a few times. This rearrangement joins TRBV9 to TRBJ2-7, with 10 bases lining up with TRBD1. This CDR3 has 17 residues. The ends lost 1 base at V and 2 bases at J; junction bases unmatched: 9. Germline lookup yields CDR1 SGDLS and CDR2 YYNGEE. The CDR3 sequence is CASSVSPTGTGAYEQYF. DNA of the CDR3: TGTGCCAGCAGCGTATCCCCCACCGGGACAGGGGCCTACGAGCAGTACTTC.

This clonotype appeared a single time. V is TRBV7-2 and J is TRBJ2-5; TRBD2 agrees at 8 bases. The V gene end was trimmed by 6 bases and the J gene end by 3 bases; junction bases not matched to a gene: 6. This CDR3 has 14 residues. CDR1 and CDR2 (germline): SGHTA, FQGNSA. CDR3 coding DNA: TGTGCCAGCAGTCATAGCGGGATGGAAGAGACCCAGTACTTC. Protein: CASSHSGMEETQYF. Full variable domain (rest looked up from reference TRBV7-2 and TRBJ2-5): GAGVSQSPSNKVTEKGKDVELRCDPISGHTALYWYRQSLGQGLEFLIYFQGNSAPDKSGLPSDRFSAERTGGSVSTLTIQRTQQEDSAVYLCASSHSGMEETQYFGPGTRLLVL.

This clonotype turned up a few times. The CDR3 coding sequence is TGTGCCTGTCCCGGAGTACGGGACCTTACTAGTGCTTTCTTT. Translation gives CACPGVRDLTSAFF. The V and J genes are TRBV30 and TRBJ1-1; tentative D call: TRBD1 (5 bases). The CDR3 extends over 14 amino acids. Germline CDR1 is GTSNPN and CDR2 is SVGIG (reference sequence). Trimming took off 6 bases at V and 11 bases at J, with 25 bases between the two ends.

This clonotype was seen more than once but under ten times. The chain has TRBV20-1 and TRBJ2-7, with D unresolved. The CDR3 is made up of 11 amino acids. The V and J ends lost 1 base and 1 base respectively, with 2 bases between them. CDR1 is DFQATT, CDR2 SNEGSKA, per germline (reference sequence). CDR3 in amino acids: CSARASYEQYV. The CDR3 bases are TGCAGTGCTAGAGCGTCCTACGAGCAGTACGTC.

In this sample, this clonotype turned up many times. The V and J genes are TRBV28 and TRBJ1-5; the D is unclear. This CDR3 spans 13 amino acids. Germline V gene sequence: CDR1 MDHEN, CDR2 SYDVKM. V lost 3 bases to trimming and J lost 3 bases, with 6 bases between them. CDR3 in amino acids: CASSFHNNQPQHF. CDR3 DNA sequence: TGTGCCAGCAGTTTCCATAACAATCAGCCCCAGCATTTT. Together with reference TRBV28 and TRBJ1-5, the CDR3 gives the full variable domain: DVKVTQSSRYLVKRTGEKVFLECVQDMDHENMFWYRQDPGLGLRLIYFSYDVKMKEKGDIPEGYSVSREKKERFSLILESASTNQTSMYLCASSFHNNQPQHFGDGTRLSIL.

This clonotype was seen ten or more times. The CDR3 region is CASRPGQGKGGEKLFF. The CDR3 coding sequence is TGCGCCAGCAGGCCGGGACAGGGGAAAGGTGGAGAAAAACTGTTTTTT. The chain combines TRBV4-3 with TRBJ1-4; 10 bases are shared with TRBD1. V shed 6 bases, J shed 8 bases, and the junction held 12 bases outside the gene matches. The germline gives CDR1 LGHNA, CDR2 YSLEER. The CDR3 is made up of 16 amino acids.

The table lists this clonotype with many counts. V usage is TRBV10-3 and J usage is TRBJ2-2, with a weak D call TRBD1 (6 bases). Trimming stripped 7 bases from V and 1 base from J, with 10 bases between. This CDR3 has 14 amino acids. Germline values: CDR1 ENHRY, CDR2 SYGVKD. CDR3 sequence (DNA): TGTGCCATCACCCGACAGGAGAACACCGGGGAGCTGTTTTTT. This encodes CAITRQENTGELFF.

This chain joins TRBV6-5 and TRBJ1-5; maybe TRBD1 (5 bases). CDR1 and CDR2 (germline): MNHEY, SVGAGI. The CDR3 length is 15 residues. Trimming stripped 7 bases from V and 0 bases from J, with 13 bases between. The CDR3 protein is CASKTGPSSNQPQHF. The CDR3 coding sequence is TGTGCCAGCAAAACAGGACCCTCTAGCAATCAGCCCCAGCATTTT.

This clonotype appeared a few times. The chain combines TRBV2 with TRBJ2-2; D remains unclear. CDR3 length: 13 amino acids. Trimming removed 1 base from V and 7 bases from J, with 7 bases in between. The germline V gene has CDR1 SNHLY and CDR2 FYNNEI. The CDR3 here is CASSEGPDGELFF. The CDR3 DNA reads as TGTGCCAGCAGTGAAGGCCCAGACGGGGAGCTGTTTTTT.